One and the same sample provided the 27 T cell receptor beta chains below, sequenced in a study of T cells in narcolepsy. Measured with immunoSEQ multiplex PCR; TCRdb has only the in-frame clones, and not every one. The sample has some 32,000 clones; about 77% are singletons. Sequenced sample: CD45RA- memory CD4+ T cells from PBMCs. The receptors come from a human donor with narcolepsy.

Notes on this clone: At one end, the junction sequence differs from germline, possibly due to a read error. V usage is TRBV7-9 and J usage is TRBJ2-7; 9 nucleotides match TRBD1. CDR1 SEHNR and CDR2 FQNEAQ come from the germline V gene (reference sequence). CDR3 length equals 16 residues. Written as DNA, the CDR3 is TGTGCCGGCAGCCTCAAAGCCGGGACAGGGAACAACGAGCAGTACTTC. This encodes CAGSLKAGTGNNEQYF.

The V gene is TRBV9, the J gene TRBJ2-2; no reliable D call. The CDR3 has 15 amino acids. The germline V gene encodes CDR1 SGDLS and CDR2 YYNGEE. V lost 0 bases to trimming and J lost 0 bases, with 6 bases between them. CDR3 DNA: TGTGCCAGCAGCGTAGGTGGATCGAACACCGGGGAGCTGTTTTTT. It is translated as CASSVGGSNTGELFF.

This clone was observed a handful of times. The rearrangement uses TRBV2 and TRBJ1-1; D remains unclear. The CDR3 runs to 13 residues. The germline V gene has CDR1 SNHLY and CDR2 FYNNEI. V was pared by 1 base and J by 0 bases, with 3 bases between. CDR3: CASSEDMNTEAFF. Written as DNA, the CDR3 is TGTGCCAGCAGTGAAGACATGAACACTGAAGCTTTCTTT.

The chain uses TRBV28 and TRBJ1-4; no clear D. This CDR3 is built from 14 residues. The V end was cut by 2 bases, the J end by 7 bases, with 11 bases between. Germline CDR1 MDHEN, CDR2 SYDVKM. CDR3 in DNA: TGTGCCAGCAGTTTACCCACGGTCTCTGAAAAACTGTTTTTT. Amino acids: CASSLPTVSEKLFF.

J is TRBJ1-2 and V is TRBV9; D is ambiguous. Trimming cost V 0 bases and J 6 bases, with 9 bases left between them. There are 13 residues in the CDR3. Germline V gives CDR1 SGDLS, CDR2 YYNGEE. The CDR3 nucleotides are TGTGCCAGCAGCGTAGTGGGTGGGGATGGCTACACCTTC. It codes for CASSVVGGDGYTF.

The CDR3 protein is CASSQEGFRTSGGTDTQYF. CDR3 nucleotide sequence: TGCGCCAGCAGCCAAGAAGGCTTCCGGACTAGCGGGGGCACAGATACGCAGTATTTT. This rearrangement joins TRBV4-1 to TRBJ2-3; 12 bases align to TRBD2. The germline gives CDR1 MGHRA, CDR2 YSYEKL. The V gene end was trimmed by 0 bases and the J gene end by 1 base; junction bases not matched to a gene: 8. The CDR3 spans 19 residues.

V gene TRBV11-2 combines with J gene TRBJ2-5; unclear D gene. This CDR3 comprises 11 residues. Germline-derived CDR1 and CDR2 are SGHAT and FQNNGV. Trimming removed 6 bases at V and 5 bases at J, with 7 bases between. As DNA, the CDR3 is TGTGCCAGCAGTCCGCGGGAGACCCAGTACTTC. It is translated as CASSPRETQYF.

Concerning this clone itself: At one of its ends the junction is not consistent with the germline gene, which may arise from a read error. Other nucleotide sequences in the sample specify the same CDR3. The chain has TRBV18 and TRBJ1-1; TRBD1 matches 11 bases. This CDR3 has 17 residues. Germline V CDR1 and CDR2: KGHSH, LQKENI. The CDR3 region is CASSSTGQGGLVTEAFF. CDR3 DNA sequence: TGTGCCAGCTCATCCACGGGACAGGGGGGCTTGGTAACTGAAGCCTTCTTT.

This clone was seen a few times. The chain has TRBV5-6 and TRBJ1-1, with D perhaps matching TRBD1 (5 bases). Trimming shortened V by 8 bases and J by 7 bases, and 12 bases separated the two germline ends. Germline lookup yields CDR1 SGHDT and CDR2 YYEEEE. The CDR3 extends over 11 amino acids. CDR3 coding DNA: TGTGCCAGTCAGGAGGGGAGTGAAGCTTTCTTT. Translated: CASQEGSEAFF.

The chain uses TRBV5-4 and TRBJ2-5; possibly TRBD1 for D (6 bases). CDR3 size: 14 residues. The germline CDR1 and CDR2 sequences are SGHNT and YYREEE (reference sequence). V lost 5 bases, J lost 1 base, and 12 bases lay in between. In DNA, the CDR3 is TGTGCCAGCAGAGAACAGGGCCCCCAAGAGACCCAGTACTTC. This encodes CASREQGPQETQYF.

The genes are TRBV30 and TRBJ1-1, with a tentative D call TRBD1 (6 bases). The CDR3 loop spans 14 amino acids. The V gene lost 3 bases and the J gene lost 6 bases, with 17 bases spanning the gap. CDR1 GTSNPN and CDR2 SVGIG come from the germline V gene (reference sequence). In nucleotides, the CDR3 is TGTGCCTGGAGGTGGAGGGGGGAATCTTCTGAAGCTTTCTTT. Encoded protein: CAWRWRGESSEAFF.

The chain recombines TRBV9 with TRBJ2-5; D remains ambiguous. Germline assignment: CDR1 SGDLS and CDR2 YYNGEE. The ends were cut back, 0 bases at V and 3 bases at J, with 0 bases in the middle. This CDR3 is 11 amino acids long. The CDR3 nucleotides read TGTGCCAGCAGCGTAGAAGAGACCCAGTACTTC. Amino acid sequence: CASSVEETQYF.

Comment on this clone: One end of the junction is discordant with germline, which a read error may explain. The chain uses TRBV7-9 and TRBJ2-1; D call uncertain. Germline V gene sequence: CDR1 SEHNR, CDR2 FQNEAQ (reference sequence). The CDR3 covers 14 residues. CDR3 DNA sequence: TGTGCCAGCAGCTTAGGTGCCTCCAACAATGAGCAGTTCTTC. It encodes CASSLGASNNEQFF.

V is TRBV7-9 and J is TRBJ1-2; 7 bases align to TRBD1. With V trimmed by 5 bases and J by 4 bases, 4 bases remained unmatched. There are 13 residues in the CDR3. Germline lookup yields CDR1 SEHNR and CDR2 FQNEAQ (reference sequence). In nucleotides, the CDR3 is TGTGCCAGCAGCCCCGGGACAGTCTATGGCTACACCTTC. Encoded protein: CASSPGTVYGYTF.

The chain's CDR3 is CATSRQGRSQETQYF. CDR3 sequence (DNA): TGTGCCACCAGCAGACAAGGACGGAGCCAAGAGACCCAGTACTTC. This chain connects TRBV15 to TRBJ2-5; D is ambiguous. Looked up from germline, CDR1 is LNHNV and CDR2 is YYDKDF (reference sequence). This CDR3 comprises 15 residues. The V gene lost 2 bases and the J gene lost 1 base, with 11 bases spanning the gap.

The V and J genes are TRBV7-2 and TRBJ2-5; TRBD2 might be the D (6 bases). The CDR3 is 15 amino acids. CDR1 and CDR2 from the germline V gene are SGHTA and FQGNSA. The ends were cut back, 4 bases at V and 5 bases at J, with 17 bases in the middle. CDR3 DNA: TGTGCCAGCAGCTCGGGAGATAGATTTGTGGAGACCCAGTACTTC. This gives the protein CASSSGDRFVETQYF.

This clone was picked up one time. The chain has TRBV9 and TRBJ2-1; D call uncertain. Germline V gene lookup returns CDR1 SGDLS and CDR2 YYNGEE. The V end was cut by 3 bases, the J end by 9 bases, with 13 bases between. The CDR3 length is 13 residues. CDR3 nucleotides: TGTGCCAGCAGCGCAGTAAAGGGCGGTGAGCAGTTCTTC. Residues: CASSAVKGGEQFF.

The genes are TRBV13 and TRBJ1-2, with D hard to call. The length of the CDR3 is 14 residues. Germline loops: CDR1 PRHDT, CDR2 FYEKMQ (reference sequence). The germline V and J ends were trimmed by 3 bases and 6 bases, with 14 bases remaining between them. CDR3 sequence reads: CASSFLQQRDGYTF. The CDR3 region has the DNA TGTGCCAGCAGCTTCCTCCAGCAGAGGGATGGCTACACCTTC.

This chain uses TRBV2 with TRBJ1-4; possible D gene TRBD1, 5 bases. The CDR3 spans 16 residues. Trimming stripped 6 bases from V and 5 bases from J, with 19 bases between. CDR1 SNHLY and CDR2 FYNNEI come from the germline V gene. CDR3 sequence reads: CASRETPGRKNEKLFF. In DNA, the CDR3 is TGTGCCAGCAGAGAGACTCCGGGACGGAAGAATGAAAAACTGTTTTTT. Full variable domain (missing parts from reference TRBV2 and TRBJ1-4): EPEVTQTPSHQVTQMGQEVILRCVPISNHLYFYWYRQILGQKVEFLVSFYNNEISEKSEIFDDQFSVERPDGSNFTLKIRSTKLEDSAMYFCASRETPGRKNEKLFFGSGTQLSVL.

Only a few counts were recorded for this clone. The genes are TRBV6-6 and TRBJ2-2; a possible D gene is TRBD1 (5 bases). Per the germline V gene, CDR1 is MNHNY and CDR2 is SVGAGI (reference sequence). With 6 bases removed from V and 1 base from J, the gap between germline ends came to 9 bases. CDR3 size: 14 residues. CDR3 sequence reads: CASSPTGNTGELFF. The CDR3 nucleotides read TGTGCCAGCAGCCCCACAGGGAACACCGGGGAGCTGTTTTTT.

The chain joins TRBV7-3 to TRBJ2-3; 15 bases map to TRBD2. The CDR3 has 16 residues. V shed 6 bases and J 5 bases; nucleotides not matched to a gene: 6. Germline loops: CDR1 SGHTA, CDR2 FQGTGA. For the CDR3, the DNA is TGTGCCAGCAGTTCTGGGACTAGCGGGAGGATAGATACGCAGTATTTT. As protein: CASSSGTSGRIDTQYF.

CDR3 sequence (DNA): TGTGCCAGCAGTGAGGCTCTAGCGGGGGGGGAGACCCAGTACTTC. This sequence encodes CASSEALAGGETQYF. This sequence joins TRBV2 and TRBJ2-5; 12 bases map to TRBD2. With V trimmed by 3 bases and J by 5 bases, 4 bases remained unmatched. The germline CDR1 and CDR2 sequences are SNHLY and FYNNEI. The CDR3 is 15 residues long.

V is TRBV10-3 and J is TRBJ1-6; 7 bases are a match to TRBD1. Looked up from germline, CDR1 is ENHRY and CDR2 is SYGVKD. CDR3 length: 14 amino acids. V lost 8 bases to trimming and J lost 8 bases; unmatched junction nucleotides: 9. The DNA of the CDR3 is TGTGCCATCGGAACAGGGACAGTTCATTCACCCCTCCACTTT. This translates into CAIGTGTVHSPLHF.

The chain employs TRBV5-4 and TRBJ2-5, with 10 positions matching TRBD1. The CDR3 totals 15 residues. V lost 4 bases and J lost 5; bases outside the gene matches: 8. Germline-derived CDR1 and CDR2 are SGHNT and YYREEE (reference sequence). The CDR3, as DNA: TGTGCCAGCAGCACCGGGGACAGGGGAGGGGAGACCCAGTACTTC. Protein: CASSTGDRGGETQYF.

V gene TRBV30 combines with J gene TRBJ2-1; possibly TRBD2 for D (7 bases). Trimming cost V 8 bases and J 5 bases, with 13 bases left between them. The CDR3 is made up of 12 amino acids. Germline V gene data show CDR1 as GTSNPN and CDR2 as SVGIG (reference sequence). Written as DNA, the CDR3 is TGTGCCCGGGGGGCCCGTAACAATGAGCAGTTCTTC. It yields the protein CARGARNNEQFF. The full variable domain, its missing parts supplied by reference TRBV30 and TRBJ2-1, is SQTIHQWPATLVQPVGSPLSLECTVEGTSNPNLYWYRQAAGRGLQLLFYSVGIGQISSEVPQNLSASRPQDRQFILSSKKLLLSDSGFYLCARGARNNEQFFGPGTRLTVL.

In this sample, this clone turned up a few times. The J gene is TRBJ1-6, the V gene TRBV10-3, with a tentative D call TRBD1 (5 bases). Looked up from germline, CDR1 is ENHRY and CDR2 is SYGVKD. V lost 0 bases and J 7 bases, leaving 13 bases between the germline ends. CDR3 length: 16 amino acids. Here the CDR3 reads CAISESPGKLNSPLHF. The CDR3 DNA reads TGTGCCATCAGTGAGTCGCCAGGGAAATTAAATTCACCCCTCCACTTT.

In this sample, this clone turned up a few times. J is TRBJ2-7 and V is TRBV2; 9 bases line up with TRBD1. Germline V CDR1 and CDR2: SNHLY, FYNNEI. Germline trimming cut 5 bases from V and 6 bases from J; bases unmatched to any gene: 2. The length of the CDR3 is 12 residues. The CDR3 DNA reads TGTGCCAGCAGTCTGGACAGGGGCGAGCAGTACTTC. Translation: CASSLDRGEQYF.